This record looks at one T cell receptor (beta chain) sequence and its context. The CDR3 has 13 amino acids. From germline, CDR1 is LNHDA and CDR2 SQIVND (reference sequence). V was trimmed by 5 bases and J by 7 bases, leaving 15 bases between them. The data derive from a study of cytomegalovirus exposure and HLA in healthy donors. 60 Vbeta and 13 Jbeta primers were used in PCR. Only in-frame clones appear in the TCRdb table, and some are missing; sequencing was by immunoSEQ multiplex PCR. The table shows approximately 89,000 clones, with roughly 80% occurring only once. Likely unrecorded immune exposures existed in these nominally healthy donors. No record exists of this donor's CMV serostatus.

The rearrangement joins TRBV19 to TRBJ2-7; possibly TRBD1 for D (5 bases). The clonotype originates from a human donor in good health. The specimen sequenced was PBMCs. CDR3 sequence reads: CASSQGPILEQYF. CDR3 sequence (DNA): TGTGCCAGTAGTCAGGGCCCAATTTTGGAGCAGTACTTC.